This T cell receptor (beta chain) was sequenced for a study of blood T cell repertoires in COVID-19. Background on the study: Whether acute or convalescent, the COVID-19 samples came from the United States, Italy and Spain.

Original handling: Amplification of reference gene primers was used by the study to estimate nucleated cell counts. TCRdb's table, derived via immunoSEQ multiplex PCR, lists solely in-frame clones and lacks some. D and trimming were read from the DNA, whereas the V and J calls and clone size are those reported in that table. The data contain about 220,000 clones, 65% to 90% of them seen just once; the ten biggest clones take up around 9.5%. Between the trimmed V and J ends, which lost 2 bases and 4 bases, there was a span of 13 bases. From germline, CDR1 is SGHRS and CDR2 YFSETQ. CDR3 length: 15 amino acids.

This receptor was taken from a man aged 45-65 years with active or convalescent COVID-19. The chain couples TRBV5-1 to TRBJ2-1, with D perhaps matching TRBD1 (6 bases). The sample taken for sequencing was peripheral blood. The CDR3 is CASSFFTGPYNEQFF. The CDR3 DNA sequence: TGCGCCAGCAGCTTCTTTACAGGGCCGTACAATGAGCAGTTCTTC.